The present entry profiles one T cell receptor (beta chain) with its context. What antigen it recognizes has not been identified. Per-nucleotide qualities are absent, and no much larger clonotype sits a single base away. From its cysteine to its phenylalanine, the CDR3 spans 14 amino acids. Just the 42-base CDR3 DNA is kept, in frame starting at base 1. CDR1 is given as SEHNR and CDR2 as FQNEAQ, both from the germline V gene (reference sequence). The V and J ends are trimmed by 1 base and 3 bases, leaving 9 bases between them. TCRbeta CDR3 regions were amplified from genomic DNA by means of the immunoSEQ Assay, a bias-controlled multiplex PCR. The authors' analysis ran thus. The number of nucleated cells in each sample was estimated by amplification of reference gene primers within the assay. To quantify the absolute abundance of each unique TCRbeta CDR3 rearrangement, sequence reads were collapsed and filtered. For each sample, productive Simpson clonality was calculated by taking the square root of Simpson's diversity index across productive rearrangements. TCRdb limited this immuneACCESS table to in-frame rearrangements with V and J called. A share of clones is missing; checked studies link under half to unresolved V genes, and the rest is unexplained. V and J calls and clone size follow that table, whereas D and trimming were derived from the DNA. For this sample there are 250,000 to 300,000 clones; 75% to 90% appear just once. About 4.2% of the sample belongs to the ten largest clones.

This specimen comes from a study of blood T cell repertoires in COVID-19 (dated by TCRdb to between 2020 and 2021). Regarding the research as a whole: The collaborator samples originated in the United States, Italy and Spain and spanned the acute and convalescent phases of COVID-19. The samples were drawn from the first 160 participants of the ongoing ImmuneRACE study and from 1,254 subjects provided by 6 global collaborators. Sample metadata almost always included a de-identified subject ID, COVID-19 status, age in years and sex. Where available, HLA class I and class II types were taken from metadata supplied by the sample provider and were not determined by assay-based typing. Subjects who had been exposed to COVID-19, were actively infected with it, or had recovered from it provided the deeply sampled blood TCRbeta repertoires that made up the dataset. The prospective study material was composed of cDNA or gDNA derived from T cells, B-cell-depleted T cells, or PBMCs. A freely available public database, intended as a resource for researchers studying the immune response to SARS-CoV-2, is where the repertoires were released.

Each collaborating institution followed its own protocols to collect whole blood in K2EDTA tubes. For TCRbeta analysis, collaborators shipped samples as frozen whole blood, isolated PBMCs, or DNA extracted from either of those sample types. Overall study results and their limits: The quantity of clinical and demographic metadata differed by source and by participant and was supplied without curation.

The sequence joins TRBV7-9 to TRBJ1-2; no confident D gene assignment can be made. The clonotype was recovered from a man in his forties with acute or convalescent COVID-19. Sample: peripheral blood. The CDR3 region: CASSLEAGYYGYTF. The nucleotide sequence is given as TGTGCCAGCAGCTTAGAAGCAGGATACTATGGCTACACCTTC.